This entry describes one T cell receptor beta chain. What this receptor recognizes is not known. No clone much larger than this one lies a single base away; base qualities are absent. The sample's time point label, in plain terms: about 28 days (+/-7) after the second vaccine dose. AZD1222 recipients given second doses at about 4 weeks or at about 12 weeks were pooled, since spike-specific TCR depth and breadth were not found to differ between the two schedules. Vaccinee samples came from UK trials COV001 and COV002, including a single-blind randomized controlled phase 2/3 trial of AZD1222 (ChAdOx1 nCoV-19) in healthy adults. For TCRbeta chain sequencing, PBMC samples from trial participants were taken at day 0 and at day 28 after the second dose. The germline V gene yields KGHSH for CDR1 and LQKENI for CDR2. V loses 4 bases, J loses 1 base, and the germline ends lie 15 bases apart. Its CDR3 holds 16 amino acids, cysteine through phenylalanine. Only the CDR3 DNA is retained, 48 bases long and in frame from the first base.

The CDR3 regions of human TCRbeta chains were analyzed by immunosequencing. The authors processed their data as follows. Repertoire TCRs were matched against a reference library of SARS-CoV-2-specific TCRs generated with the MIRA antigen-specificity platform. Breadth meant the fraction of unique TCRs that were SARS-CoV-2-associated, whereas depth meant the fraction of total T cells that were SARS-CoV-2-associated. Using the MIRA data, each spike-specific TCR was assigned both to the spike region to which the TCR was reactive and to a CD4 or CD8 class. Log10-transformed breadth and depth values were compared by one-way ANOVA with Sidak's multiple comparisons tests. TCRdb holds this immuneACCESS table with in-frame rearrangements only. Some clones are missing; in checked studies, unresolved V genes explain under half, and the rest has no known cause. V and J calls and clone size come straight from that table; D and trimming were deduced from the DNA. For this sample the table gives under 110,000 clones, of which about 90% were detected only once. The ten largest clones take up around 8% of the sample.

The data were obtained in a study of T cell responses to AZD1222 COVID-19 vaccine (dated by TCRdb to about 2021). Broadly, across the study: TCR sequencing covered about 230 trial participants: around 210 given two doses of AZD1222 and approximately 25 given two doses of MenACWY control vaccine. Enrollment into the trials was organized by age into subgroups of 18-55, 56-69 and 70-plus years, and those subgroups contained about 160, 30 and 59 TCR-sequenced participants, respectively.

What the work shows at the level of the full study, not this receptor alone: In the small 56-69-year group, the increase in depth fell short of significance, most likely because of low power. Epitopes outside the regions mutated in the B.1.351 and B.1.1.7 variants were reportedly recognized by nearly half of the unique spike-specific TCRs. Most participants were white British and females outnumbered males, and the authors suggested that clonal diversity may have been underestimated. No day 14 peak-response samples were available, so repertoires were characterized only after the peak T cell response. A significant rise in spike-specific TCR breadth and depth was observed after two AZD1222 doses relative to day 0 and relative to MenACWY recipients. The whole spike protein was spanned by vaccine-associated CD4 TCRs, and dominant responses were seen in regions 160-218 and 743-854. Conclusions about previously exposed vaccinees are limited, since just 6 or 7 AZD1222 recipients were seropositive for SARS-CoV-2 at baseline.

Here the sequenced sample was peripheral blood, taken 28 days after the second AZD1222 dose. The origin of this receptor is an adult who received the AZD1222 COVID-19 vaccine. The receptor chain draws on TRBV18 and TRBJ2-3; the D gene is possibly TRBD2, with 7 bases matching. The CDR3 amino acid sequence is: CASSQAVGGRTDTQYF. The nucleotide sequence is TGTGCCAGCTCACAAGCGGTCGGGGGGCGCACAGATACGCAGTATTTT.